The 30 T cell receptor beta chains given below trace back to one sample, sequenced in a study of blood T cell repertoires in COVID-19. Profiled with immunoSEQ multiplex PCR; TCRdb holds only in-frame clones, not every one. This sample has 250,000 to 300,000 clones, with about 86% found just once. Specimen: PBMCs or T cells enriched from blood (not recorded which). The receptor source for this set is a man in his thirties or forties with acute COVID-19.

This clone has only a few counts. This sequence joins TRBV27 and TRBJ2-1; 7 nucleotides match TRBD2. Germline V gene sequence: CDR1 MNHEY, CDR2 SMNVEV (reference sequence). J was trimmed by 2 bases and V by 3 bases; bases with no gene match: 7. This CDR3 contains 16 residues. Here the CDR3 reads CASSLGGSPPYNEQFF. CDR3 in DNA: TGTGCCAGCAGTTTGGGAGGGAGTCCCCCCTACAATGAGCAGTTCTTC.

This clone appeared once. The chain joins TRBV5-1 to TRBJ1-1, with TRBD1 identical over 9 bases. The V gene's germline CDR1 is SGHRS and CDR2 YFSETQ. This CDR3 is 17 amino acids long. V dropped 1 base and J dropped 5; count of bases not matched to a gene: 12. The CDR3 DNA reads TGCGCCAGCAGCTTGTCACAGGGGGCTGGATTGAGGACTGAAGCTTTCTTT. Its translation is CASSLSQGAGLRTEAFF.

V gene TRBV19 combines with J gene TRBJ1-2; D uncertain. Trimming removed 7 bases from V and 8 bases from J, with 17 bases in between. The length of the CDR3 is 13 residues. The V gene's germline CDR1 is LNHDA and CDR2 SQIVND (reference sequence). Here the CDR3 DNA reads TGTGCCAGTATGGGAGGGCAATCAAAAGGCTACACCTTC. Its translation: CASMGGQSKGYTF.

The J gene is TRBJ1-2, the V gene TRBV5-8; TRBD1 matches at 8 bases. V lost 2 bases, J lost 8 bases, and 5 bases stayed unmatched. CDR3 size: 13 residues. Germline CDR1 is SGHTS and CDR2 is YDEGEE. CDR3 region: CASSFQGARGYTF. The CDR3 nucleotides are TGTGCCAGCAGCTTTCAGGGGGCCAGAGGCTACACCTTC.

The V gene is TRBV19, the J gene TRBJ1-1, with D tentatively TRBD1 (5 bases). The CDR3 has 14 amino acids. Trimming shortened V by 9 bases and J by 0 bases, and 14 bases separated the two germline ends. Germline CDR1 LNHDA, CDR2 SQIVND (reference sequence). The CDR3 region has the DNA TGTGCCAGCGCGAGGCAGGACATGAACACTGAAGCTTTCTTT. It is translated as CASARQDMNTEAFF.

The CDR3 region has the DNA TGTGCCAGCAGTTCCTTGAGCGGGAGAGTGGCAGATACGCAGTATTTT. This translates into CASSSLSGRVADTQYF. The chain employs TRBV6-5 and TRBJ2-3; 8 nucleotides agree with TRBD2. From germline, CDR1 is MNHEY and CDR2 SVGAGI. J gave up 4 bases and V 4 bases, and 10 bases lay outside the gene matches. The CDR3 contains 16 residues.

The V and J genes are TRBV19 and TRBJ1-1, with TRBD1 matching over 7 bases. Germline CDR1 LNHDA, CDR2 SQIVND (reference sequence). This CDR3 has 14 residues. The trim removed 6 bases at V and 0 bases at J, leaving 4 bases unmatched. CDR3 residues: CASRDRRMNTEAFF. CDR3 nucleotide sequence: TGTGCCAGTAGGGACAGGAGAATGAACACTGAAGCTTTCTTT.

The chain links TRBV18 to TRBJ1-6, with 10 bases that match TRBD1. The V gene's germline CDR1 is KGHSH and CDR2 LQKENI. Trimming at V came to 2 bases and at J to 6 bases, leaving 13 bases not matched to a gene. The CDR3 covers 19 residues. This CDR3 reads CASSPLGTGAPRVNSPLHF. CDR3 nucleotide sequence: TGTGCCAGCTCACCATTGGGGACAGGGGCCCCCAGGGTTAATTCACCCCTCCACTTT.

This rearrangement joins TRBV13 to TRBJ2-4; TRBD2 is a possible D gene (5 bases). Germline lookup yields CDR1 PRHDT and CDR2 FYEKMQ (reference sequence). V was shortened by 5 bases and J by 9 bases, with 17 bases between the two germline ends. The CDR3 totals 14 residues. The CDR3 reads CASSPYPTGSIQYF. CDR3 bases: TGTGCCAGCAGCCCCTATCCTACGGGGAGCATTCAGTACTTC.

A single count supports this clone. V and J are TRBV7-9 and TRBJ2-3; 7 bases line up with TRBD2. The germline gives CDR1 SEHNR, CDR2 FQNEAQ (reference sequence). Losses at the gene ends were 5 bases for V and 2 bases for J; bases not matched to a gene: 10. This CDR3 spans 16 amino acids. In DNA form, the CDR3 reads TGTGCCAGCAGCCCAGGGACTACCCCACCCACAGATACGCAGTATTTT. Translated, it gives CASSPGTTPPTDTQYF.

The chain uses TRBV11-3 and TRBJ1-1, with D maybe TRBD1 (5 bases). CDR1 SGHNT and CDR2 YENEEA come from the germline V gene. The CDR3 consists of 17 residues. Trimming removed 5 bases at V and 3 bases at J, with 22 bases between. This CDR3 reads CASSLGNRAREDTEAFF. In DNA, the CDR3 is TGTGCCAGCAGCCTTGGAAATCGCGCCAGGGAGGACACTGAAGCTTTCTTT.

This rearrangement joins TRBV24-1 to TRBJ2-6, with 8 bases identical to TRBD1. J was trimmed by 1 base and V by 2 bases; bases with no gene match: 6. The CDR3 has 18 amino acids. Germline V gene sequence: CDR1 KGHDR, CDR2 SFDVKD. The CDR3 nucleotides are TGTGCCACCAGTGATTGGACAGGGATTTCATCTGGGGCCAACGTCCTGACTTTC. Its translation is CATSDWTGISSGANVLTF.

V usage is TRBV3-1 (or the pseudogene TRBV3-2) and J usage is TRBJ1-1; D uncertain. Germline V lookup: CDR1 LGHDT, CDR2 YNNKEL (reference sequence). The CDR3 extends over 13 amino acids. Deletions cut 0 bases from V and 7 bases from J, with 9 bases between. CDR3 loop: CASSQDLELEAFF. As DNA, the CDR3 is TGTGCCAGCAGCCAAGATTTGGAGCTTGAAGCTTTCTTT.

The V call is TRBV14, the J call TRBJ1-2; D is unclear. The CDR3 is made up of 13 amino acids. In germline, CDR1 is SGHDN, CDR2 FVKESK. V lost 0 bases and J lost 7, with 9 bases in between. In DNA form, the CDR3 reads TGTGCCAGCAGCCAAGATCTCGAGTCTGGCTACACCTTC. Amino acids: CASSQDLESGYTF.

This sequence joins TRBV5-1 and TRBJ2-3; D may be TRBD1 (6 bases). CDR1 is SGHRS and CDR2 is YFSETQ in the germline V gene. V was pared by 4 bases and J by 3 bases, with 15 bases between. CDR3 length: 15 amino acids. The CDR3 nucleotides read TGCGCCAGCAGCCTGGGGGCTAGCTTGACAGATACGCAGTATTTT. It is translated as CASSLGASLTDTQYF.

This rearrangement joins TRBV14 to TRBJ1-1; TRBD1 matches at 8 bases. Trimming cost V 4 bases and J 1 base; bases outside gene matches: 26. Germline V gene data show CDR1 as SGHDN and CDR2 as FVKESK. This CDR3 is 22 amino acids long. The CDR3 protein is CASSRKAHNTGGRGLGNTEAFF. CDR3 coding DNA: TGTGCCAGCAGCCGGAAGGCCCACAATACAGGGGGAAGGGGCCTTGGGAACACTGAAGCTTTCTTT.

This rearrangement joins TRBV24-1 to TRBJ2-1, with D tentatively TRBD1 (6 bases). This CDR3 spans 14 amino acids. CDR1 KGHDR and CDR2 SFDVKD come from the germline V gene. The V and J ends lost 7 bases and 6 bases respectively, with 15 bases between them. CDR3 protein: CATSLRDTGNEQFF. CDR3 in DNA: TGTGCCACCAGCCTCAGGGACACAGGCAATGAGCAGTTCTTC.

The CDR3 loop reads CAWSKLGTDSGNTIYF. The CDR3, as DNA: TGTGCCTGGAGTAAGCTTGGAACAGACTCTGGAAACACCATATATTTT. The chain uses TRBV30 and TRBJ1-3, with no clear D. Germline CDR1 and CDR2: GTSNPN and SVGIG (reference sequence). V shed 2 bases and J shed 0 bases, with 14 bases lying between them. The CDR3 totals 16 residues.

The V and J genes are TRBV28 and TRBJ1-5, with 9 bases that match TRBD1. The germline gives CDR1 MDHEN, CDR2 SYDVKM. The V segment lost 6 bases and the J segment 6 bases; nucleotides outside the gene matches: 6. The CDR3 length is 14 residues. The CDR3 region is CASRGQGGPQPQHF. The CDR3 nucleotides read TGTGCCAGCAGGGGACAGGGCGGTCCTCAGCCCCAGCATTTT.

The sample holds a few counts of this clone. The chain carries TRBV5-4 and TRBJ2-3, with 8 bases lining up with TRBD2. V trimming: 0 bases; J trimming: 7 bases; junction bases outside the gene matches: 10. CDR1 is SGHNT and CDR2 is YYREEE in the germline V gene (reference sequence). The CDR3 spans 16 residues. Here the CDR3 DNA reads TGTGCCAGCAGCTTGGCCTTAAGCCGGGAGGGCCATACGCAGTATTTT. It yields the protein CASSLALSREGHTQYF. Variable domain in full (rest from reference TRBV5-4 and TRBJ2-3): ETGVTQSPTHLIKTRGQQVTLRCSSQSGHNTVSWYQQALGQGPQFIFQYYREEENGRGNFPPRFSGLQFPNYSSELNVNALELDDSALYLCASSLALSREGHTQYFGPGTRLTVL.

The sample holds one count of this clone. The rearrangement uses TRBV12-3 or TRBV12-4 and TRBJ2-2, with 7 bases aligning to TRBD1. This CDR3 has 12 residues. After removal of 8 bases from V and 6 bases from J, the junction contained 3 bases not matched to a gene. This CDR3 is CASLGQAGELFF. The DNA for the CDR3 is TGTGCCAGCCTAGGACAGGCCGGGGAGCTGTTTTTT.

This clone has a single count. The chain has TRBV2 and TRBJ1-1; D is unresolved. CDR1 is SNHLY, CDR2 FYNNEI, per germline. Trimming cost V 7 bases and J 2 bases, with 8 bases left between them. The CDR3 extends over 12 amino acids. In DNA, the CDR3 is TGTGCCAGCAAAGAGAGCAACACTGAAGCTTTCTTT. Translation: CASKESNTEAFF. Drawing the rest from reference TRBV2 and TRBJ1-1, the complete variable domain is EPEVTQTPSHQVTQMGQEVILRCVPISNHLYFYWYRQILGQKVEFLVSFYNNEISEKSEIFDDQFSVERPDGSNFTLKIRSTKLEDSAMYFCASKESNTEAFFGQGTRLTVV.

This chain connects TRBV6-5 to TRBJ1-4, with a possible D match to TRBD1 (5 bases). V was cut by 5 bases and J by 12 bases, with 16 bases left in between. CDR1 is MNHEY, CDR2 SVGAGI, per germline. The CDR3 is made up of 13 amino acids. In nucleotides, the CDR3 is TGTGCCAGCAGTCTCGGCCGGGGGACCGAACTGTTTTTT. Translation gives CASSLGRGTELFF.

The chain links TRBV19 to TRBJ1-1; a weak D match, TRBD1 (6 bases). Per the germline V gene, CDR1 is LNHDA and CDR2 is SQIVND (reference sequence). The V and J ends lost 6 bases and 4 bases respectively, with 15 bases between them. The CDR3 loop spans 14 amino acids. The CDR3 protein is CASRDSLWSTEAFF. DNA of the CDR3: TGTGCCAGTAGGGACAGCTTGTGGAGCACTGAAGCTTTCTTT.

This chain uses TRBV28 with TRBJ1-5, with 7 bases aligning to TRBD1. This CDR3 has 12 residues. Trimming cost V 7 bases and J 5 bases; bases outside gene matches: 2. Germline V gene lookup returns CDR1 MDHEN and CDR2 SYDVKM. The CDR3 here is CASIQGDQPQHF. CDR3 in DNA: TGTGCCAGCATTCAGGGGGATCAGCCCCAGCATTTT. The full variable domain, in which reference TRBV28 and TRBJ1-5 provide the parts outside the CDR3, is DVKVTQSSRYLVKRTGEKVFLECVQDMDHENMFWYRQDPGLGLRLIYFSYDVKMKEKGDIPEGYSVSREKKERFSLILESASTNQTSMYLCASIQGDQPQHFGDGTRLSIL.

This sequence joins TRBV6-5 and TRBJ1-2; no definite D call. Trimming shortened V by 6 bases and J by 8 bases, and 16 bases separated the two germline ends. Germline values: CDR1 MNHEY, CDR2 SVGAGI. The CDR3 length is 13 residues. The CDR3 DNA sequence: TGTGCCAGCAGCACCATTGCGGCGCGAGGCTACACCTTC. This codes for CASSTIAARGYTF.

The chain has TRBV28 and TRBJ1-1; D possibly corresponds to TRBD1 (6 bases). The CDR3 has 14 residues. V was trimmed by 5 bases and J by 0 bases, leaving 10 bases between them. Germline V CDR1 and CDR2: MDHEN, SYDVKM. The CDR3 nucleotides are TGTGCCAGCAGTACCGGACAGTTGAACACTGAAGCTTTCTTT. Its translation is CASSTGQLNTEAFF.

The chain carries TRBV6-2 or TRBV6-3 and TRBJ2-7, with 11 bases that match TRBD2. Trimming at V came to 5 bases and at J to 2 bases, leaving 5 bases not matched to a gene. The CDR3 length is 15 residues. CDR1 is MNHEY and CDR2 is SVGEGT in the germline V gene. The CDR3 here is CASSGTSGSAYEQYV. DNA for the CDR3: TGTGCCAGCAGTGGAACTAGCGGGAGCGCCTACGAGCAGTACGTC.

V and J are TRBV5-1 and TRBJ1-2; 8 bases map to TRBD1. Germline loops: CDR1 SGHRS, CDR2 YFSETQ. The CDR3 consists of 14 residues. V was pared by 2 bases and J by 2 bases, with 2 bases of the junction left unmatched. CDR3 DNA sequence: TGCGCCAGCAGCTTACGACAGGGGAACTATGGCTACACCTTC. It yields the protein CASSLRQGNYGYTF.

This chain joins TRBV7-2 and TRBJ2-5, with 12 bases fitting TRBD2. With V trimmed by 4 bases and J by 5 bases, 5 bases remained unmatched. CDR3 length equals 15 residues. The V gene's germline CDR1 is SGHTA and CDR2 FQGNSA. As DNA, the CDR3 is TGTGCCAGCAGCTCCCTAGCGGGAGGGAGGGAGACCCAGTACTTC. This codes for CASSSLAGGRETQYF.